This entry features one T cell receptor beta chain sequence. Its antigen target is currently unknown. No much larger clone is present one base from it, and per-base qualities are unavailable. This record belongs to a study of blood T cell repertoires in COVID-19 (TCRdb year 2020). For context, the study as a whole: Collaborator samples came from the United States, Italy and Spain and covered acute and convalescent phases of COVID-19. The material from the prospective study consisted of cDNA or gDNA derived from T cells, B-cell-depleted T cells, or PBMCs. The dataset comprised deeply sampled blood TCRbeta repertoires from subjects exposed to, actively infected with, or recovered from COVID-19. The repertoires were released in a freely available public database intended as a resource for research on the immune response to SARS-CoV-2. Samples came from the ongoing ImmuneRACE study (first 160 participants) plus 1,254 subjects from 6 global collaborators. A de-identified subject ID, COVID-19 status, age in years and sex were almost always included in the sample metadata. Where HLA class I and class II types were available, the types were taken from metadata supplied by the sample provider, not from assay-based typing.

V is reduced by 0 bases and J by 6 bases, leaving a spacing of 12 bases between them. In the germline V gene, CDR1 corresponds to SGHRS and CDR2 to YFSETQ. The CDR3 spans 14 residues, from the cysteine through the phenylalanine. Just the 42-base CDR3 DNA is kept, in frame starting at base 1. TCRbeta CDR3 regions were amplified from genomic DNA using the immunoSEQ Assay, a bias-controlled multiplex PCR. The study's own analysis went as follows. The number of nucleated cells in each sample was estimated from the amplification of reference gene primers within the assay. To quantify the absolute abundance of each unique TCRbeta CDR3 rearrangement, sequence reads were collapsed and filtered. For each sample, productive Simpson clonality was calculated as the square root of Simpson's diversity index over productive rearrangements. TCRdb's version of the immuneACCESS table is confined to in-frame rearrangements and falls short of the full clone set. An unresolved V gene accounts for under half of the shortfall where checked; the remainder is of unknown origin. That table gives V, J and clone size, and the DNA gave D and trimming. This sample has about 130,000 clones in its table, and around 86% of those were observed once. The top ten constitute about 18% of the sample.

Findings and caveats that apply to the study as a whole: Clinical and demographic metadata were provided uncurated, with the amount varying by source and participant.

Enrolling through a virtual design, the prospective study's participants ranged in age from roughly 18 to 100 years and lived across approximately 25 United States geographic areas. In the prospective study, participants were assigned to cohorts based on the clinical history participants reported in a screening survey and a study questionnaire. Recovered participants in ImmuneRACE Cohort 3 were defined as having two consecutive negative NP/OP PCR tests, clearance from a healthcare professional, or resolution of symptoms. Mobile phlebotomists in the prospective study collected whole blood, serum and a nasopharyngeal or oropharyngeal swab from every participant. Prospective study participants could optionally give additional blood draws and questionnaires over a 2-month period. Blood samples from the prospective study were shipped frozen or at room temperature prior to DNA extraction.

The V and J genes are TRBV5-1 and TRBJ1-2; possibly the D gene is TRBD1, per 5 matching bases. The sequence was collected from a man aged 25-40 years who had recovered from COVID-19. Specimen: PBMCs or T cells enriched from blood (not recorded which). The CDR3 in this case is CASSLAGQGHGYTF. DNA sequence: TGCGCCAGCAGCTTGGCGGGTCAGGGTCATGGCTACACCTTC. The CDR3, completed at both ends by the reference TRBV5-1 and TRBJ1-2 genes, gives the full variable domain KAGVTQTPRYLIKTRGQQVTLSCSPISGHRSVSWYQQTPGQGLQFLFEYFSETQRNKGNFPGRFSGRQFSNSRSEMNVSTLELGDSALYLCASSLAGQGHGYTFGSGTRLTVV.